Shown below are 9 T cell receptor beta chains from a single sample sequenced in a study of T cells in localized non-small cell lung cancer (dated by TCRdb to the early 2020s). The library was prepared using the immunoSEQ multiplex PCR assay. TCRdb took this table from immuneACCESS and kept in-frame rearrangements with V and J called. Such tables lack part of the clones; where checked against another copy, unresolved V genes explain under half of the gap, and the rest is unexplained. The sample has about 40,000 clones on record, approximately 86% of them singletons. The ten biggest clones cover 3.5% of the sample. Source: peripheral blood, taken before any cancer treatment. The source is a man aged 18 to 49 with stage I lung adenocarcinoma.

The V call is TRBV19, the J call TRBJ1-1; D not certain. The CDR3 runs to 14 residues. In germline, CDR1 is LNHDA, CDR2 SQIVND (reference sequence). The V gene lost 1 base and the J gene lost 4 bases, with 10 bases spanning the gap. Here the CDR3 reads CASSIGTLGTEAFF. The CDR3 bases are TGTGCCAGTAGTATAGGGACCTTGGGCACTGAAGCTTTCTTT.

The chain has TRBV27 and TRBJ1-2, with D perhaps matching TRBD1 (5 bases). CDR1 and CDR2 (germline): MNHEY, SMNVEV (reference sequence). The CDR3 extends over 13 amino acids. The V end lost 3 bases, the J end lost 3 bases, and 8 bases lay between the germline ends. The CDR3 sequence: CASSLGRDYGYTF. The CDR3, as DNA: TGTGCCAGCAGTTTGGGCAGGGACTATGGCTACACCTTC.

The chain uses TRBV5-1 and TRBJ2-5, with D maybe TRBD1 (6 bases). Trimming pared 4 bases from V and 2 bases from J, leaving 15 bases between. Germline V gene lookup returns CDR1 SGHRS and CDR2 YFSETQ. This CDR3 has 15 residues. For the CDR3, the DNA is TGCGCCAGCAGCCGGTGGACAGTGGGGCAAGAGACCCAGTACTTC. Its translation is CASSRWTVGQETQYF.

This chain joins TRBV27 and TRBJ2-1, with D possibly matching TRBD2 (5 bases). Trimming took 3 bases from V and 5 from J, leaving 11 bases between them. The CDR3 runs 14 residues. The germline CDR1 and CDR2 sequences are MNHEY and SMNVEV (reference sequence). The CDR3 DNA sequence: TGTGCCAGCAGTTTGGGTGGCGGGCACAATGAGCAGTTCTTC. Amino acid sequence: CASSLGGGHNEQFF.

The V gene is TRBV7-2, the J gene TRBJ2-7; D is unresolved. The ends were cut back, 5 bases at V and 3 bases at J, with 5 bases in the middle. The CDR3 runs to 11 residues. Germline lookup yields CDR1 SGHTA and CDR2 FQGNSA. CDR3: CASSPNYEQYF. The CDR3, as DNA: TGTGCCAGCAGCCCCAACTACGAGCAGTACTTC. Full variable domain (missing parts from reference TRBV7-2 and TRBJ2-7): GAGVSQSPSNKVTEKGKDVELRCDPISGHTALYWYRQSLGQGLEFLIYFQGNSAPDKSGLPSDRFSAERTGGSVSTLTIQRTQQEDSAVYLCASSPNYEQYFGPGTRLTVT.

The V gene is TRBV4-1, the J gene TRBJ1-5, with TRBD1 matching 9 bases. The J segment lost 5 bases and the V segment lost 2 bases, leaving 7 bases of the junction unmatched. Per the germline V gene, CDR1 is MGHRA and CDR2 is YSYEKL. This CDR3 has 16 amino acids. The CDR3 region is CASSQNRDRVDQPQHF. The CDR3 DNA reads TGCGCCAGCAGCCAAAACCGGGACAGGGTGGATCAGCCCCAGCATTTT.

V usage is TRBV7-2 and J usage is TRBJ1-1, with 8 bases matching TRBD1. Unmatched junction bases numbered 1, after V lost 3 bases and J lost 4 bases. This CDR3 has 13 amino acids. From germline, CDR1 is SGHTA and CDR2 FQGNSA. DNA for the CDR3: TGTGCCAGCAGCTTTACAGGGGGCACTGAAGCTTTCTTT. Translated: CASSFTGGTEAFF.

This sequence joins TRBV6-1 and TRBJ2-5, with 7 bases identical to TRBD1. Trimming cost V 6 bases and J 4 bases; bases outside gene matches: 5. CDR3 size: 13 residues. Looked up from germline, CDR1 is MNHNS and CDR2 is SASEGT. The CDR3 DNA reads TGTGCCAGCAGACGCAGGGGGATAGAGACCCAGTACTTC. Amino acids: CASRRRGIETQYF.

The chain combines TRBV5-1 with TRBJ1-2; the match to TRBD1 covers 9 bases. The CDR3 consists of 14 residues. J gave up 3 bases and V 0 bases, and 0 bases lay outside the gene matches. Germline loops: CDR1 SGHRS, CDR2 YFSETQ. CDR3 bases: TGCGCCAGCAGCTTGGACAGGGGGCACTATGGCTACACCTTC. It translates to CASSLDRGHYGYTF.